Presented here are 28 T cell receptor beta chains from one specimen sequenced in a study of T cell responses to AZD1222 COVID-19 vaccine. Data came from immunoSEQ multiplex PCR; TCRdb stores just in-frame clones and leaves some out. The sample holds tens of thousands of clones, approximately 89% seen once. The input for sequencing was peripheral blood, taken on day 0 of AZD1222 vaccination. The receptors shown here come from an adult in good health.

V is TRBV6-5 and J is TRBJ2-3; D is undetermined. Germline CDR1 MNHEY, CDR2 SVGAGI. Between the trimmed V and J ends, which lost 6 bases and 1 base, there was a span of 8 bases. The CDR3 extends over 13 amino acids. CDR3 loop: CASRMDRTDTQYF. The CDR3 DNA sequence: TGTGCCAGCAGGATGGACCGCACAGATACGCAGTATTTT.

CDR3: CASSPRDSSGNTIYF. In DNA, the CDR3 is TGTGCCAGCTCACCTAGAGACAGCTCTGGAAACACCATATATTTT. The chain recombines TRBV18 with TRBJ1-3; a possible D gene is TRBD1 (5 bases). V lost 3 bases to trimming and J lost 0 bases, with 9 bases between them. This CDR3 is built from 15 residues. Germline V lookup: CDR1 KGHSH, CDR2 LQKENI.

The chain has TRBV7-9 and TRBJ2-7, with D tentatively TRBD1 (6 bases). This CDR3 is 13 amino acids long. CDR1 and CDR2 from the germline V gene are SEHNR and FQNEAQ (reference sequence). V was pared by 5 bases and J by 3 bases, with 11 bases between. CDR3 region: CASSGQTDYEQYF. In nucleotides, the CDR3 is TGTGCCAGCAGCGGACAGACTGACTACGAGCAGTACTTC.

The chain joins TRBV4-3 to TRBJ1-5; D is undetermined. The V gene lost 0 bases and the J gene lost 5 bases, with 5 bases spanning the gap. There are 13 residues in the CDR3. The germline V gene has CDR1 LGHNA and CDR2 YSLEER. Here the CDR3 reads CASSQDWHQPQHF. The DNA of the CDR3 is TGCGCCAGCAGCCAAGATTGGCATCAGCCCCAGCATTTT.

The rearrangement links TRBV14 to TRBJ1-2, with D perhaps matching TRBD1 (5 bases). From germline, CDR1 is SGHDN and CDR2 FVKESK. V shed 4 bases and J shed 5 bases, with 11 bases lying between them. The CDR3 is 13 amino acids. CDR3 residues: CASSPGLTYGYTF. The CDR3 DNA sequence: TGTGCCAGCAGCCCGGGACTCACATATGGCTACACCTTC.

This clone was observed a handful of times. This chain links TRBV10-2 with TRBJ1-1; D is ambiguous. Germline assignment: CDR1 WSHSY and CDR2 SAAADI. The V and J ends lost 6 bases and 8 bases respectively, with 10 bases between them. This CDR3 has 11 residues. This CDR3 reads CASSQDREAFF. The DNA of the CDR3 is TGCGCCAGCAGCCAAGATCGGGAAGCTTTCTTT.

V usage is TRBV6-5 and J usage is TRBJ2-7; 10 bases are shared with TRBD1. Per the germline V gene, CDR1 is MNHEY and CDR2 is SVGAGI. V shed 5 bases, J shed 6 bases, and the junction held 4 bases outside the gene matches. The CDR3 length is 13 residues. This CDR3 reads CASSPGTGVEQYF. The CDR3 nucleotides are TGTGCCAGCAGTCCCGGGACAGGGGTCGAGCAGTACTTC.

This clone came up once. V is TRBV5-4 and J is TRBJ1-2; unclear D gene. The CDR3 has 15 amino acids. V lost 4 bases to trimming and J lost 0 bases, with 13 bases between them. CDR1 SGHNT and CDR2 YYREEE come from the germline V gene (reference sequence). In DNA, the CDR3 is TGTGCCAGCAGCGGTGGGCAGCCTACTAACTATGGCTACACCTTC. This codes for CASSGGQPTNYGYTF.

The chain employs TRBV5-4 and TRBJ1-1, with 8 bases identical to TRBD1. Germline trimming cut 3 bases from V and 5 bases from J; bases unmatched to any gene: 3. Per germline, CDR1 SGHNT and CDR2 YYREEE (reference sequence). The CDR3 totals 13 residues. The CDR3 sequence is CASSSDRDTEAFF. DNA of the CDR3: TGTGCCAGCAGCTCGGACAGGGATACTGAAGCTTTCTTT.

V usage is TRBV19 and J usage is TRBJ2-1, with unresolved D. The length of the CDR3 is 16 residues. V shed 3 bases and J shed 0 bases, with 12 bases lying between them. CDR1 and CDR2 (germline): LNHDA, SQIVND (reference sequence). The CDR3 region has the DNA TGTGCCAGTAGTATCAGGCTGCAGAGCTCCTACAATGAGCAGTTCTTC. Its protein product is CASSIRLQSSYNEQFF. The variable domain in full, completed from reference TRBV19 and TRBJ2-1, reads DGGITQSPKYLFRKEGQNVTLSCEQNLNHDAMYWYRQDPGQGLRLIYYSQIVNDFQKGDIAEGYSVSREKKESFPLTVTSAQKNPTAFYLCASSIRLQSSYNEQFFGPGTRLTVL.

The chain couples TRBV6-5 to TRBJ2-2; TRBD2 agrees at 9 bases. Germline V gene data show CDR1 as MNHEY and CDR2 as SVGAGI. J was trimmed by 4 bases and V by 4 bases; bases with no gene match: 1. The CDR3 loop spans 14 amino acids. Written as DNA, the CDR3 is TGTGCCAGCAGTTTAGCGGGGGCCACCGGGGAGCTGTTTTTT. Translating it yields CASSLAGATGELFF.

The chain uses TRBV3-1 (or the pseudogene TRBV3-2) and TRBJ1-1; D is undetermined. The V gene lost 0 bases and the J gene lost 10 bases, with 12 bases spanning the gap. The germline V gene encodes CDR1 LGHDT and CDR2 YNNKEL (reference sequence). The CDR3 loop spans 13 amino acids. The CDR3 DNA is TGTGCCAGCAGCCAAGAATCATTTCGAGGAGCTTTCTTT. Protein: CASSQESFRGAFF.

Notes on this clone: Other DNA sequences in the sample encode the same CDR3. V and J are TRBV30 and TRBJ1-5; D gene uncertain. Trimming pared 0 bases from V and 4 bases from J, leaving 7 bases between. The CDR3 covers 13 residues. CDR1 is GTSNPN and CDR2 is SVGIG in the germline V gene (reference sequence). The DNA of the CDR3 is TGTGCCTGGAGTGTAGGGAGGAATCAGCCCCAGCATTTT. As protein: CAWSVGRNQPQHF.

A single count supports this clone. The chain recombines TRBV5-1 with TRBJ1-2; 9 bases match TRBD1. The CDR3 is made up of 13 amino acids. Germline V lookup: CDR1 SGHRS, CDR2 YFSETQ. Losses at the gene ends were 0 bases for V and 9 bases for J; bases not matched to a gene: 3. For the CDR3, the DNA is TGCGCCAGCAGCTTGGGGGACAGGGCACGCTACACCTTC. Its translation is CASSLGDRARYTF.

This chain connects TRBV19 to TRBJ1-6; no firm D call. This CDR3 comprises 18 residues. The V end lost 4 bases, the J end lost 0 bases, and 16 bases lay between the germline ends. Germline CDR1 reads LNHDA; CDR2 reads SQIVND (reference sequence). CDR3 sequence (DNA): TGTGCCAGTAGTACGTGGTGGACCGTGAGCTCCTATAATTCACCCCTCCACTTT. Protein: CASSTWWTVSSYNSPLHF.

The rearrangement joins TRBV21-1 to TRBJ2-5; the listed D gene, TRBD2, was not tested against the DNA. TRBV21-1 is an annotated pseudogene. The length of the CDR3 is 14 residues. The CDR3 nucleotides are TGTGCCAGCAGCAATGTAGCGGACCAAGAGACCCAGTACTTC. It is translated as CASSNVADQETQYF.

The CDR3 nucleotides read TGTGCCAGCAGAGGGGGGGGGTCACACAATGAGCAGTTCTTC. The encoded protein is CASRGGGSHNEQFF. The chain is built from TRBV25-1 and TRBJ2-1; possible D gene TRBD2, 7 bases. This CDR3 is 14 amino acids long. CDR1 and CDR2 (germline): MGHDK, SYGVNS. V lost 6 bases and J 5 bases, leaving 14 bases between the germline ends.

This clone was observed a single time. The chain employs TRBV7-2 and TRBJ1-1; the D is unclear. V lost 2 bases to trimming and J lost 1 base, with 14 bases between them. The germline CDR1 and CDR2 sequences are SGHTA and FQGNSA. The CDR3 is made up of 16 amino acids. CDR3 protein: CASSLIGTNQNTEAFF. The DNA for the CDR3 is TGTGCCAGCAGCTTAATAGGAACAAACCAGAACACTGAAGCTTTCTTT.

The chain recombines TRBV30 with TRBJ1-1; no definite D call. The CDR3 is 13 residues long. V was shortened by 1 base and J by 5 bases, with 11 bases between the two germline ends. The V gene's germline CDR1 is GTSNPN and CDR2 SVGIG (reference sequence). The chain's CDR3 is CAWSENEGTEAFF. Written as DNA, the CDR3 is TGTGCCTGGAGTGAGAACGAGGGTACTGAAGCTTTCTTT.

This clone was seen at least ten times. Other DNA variants within this sample encode the same CDR3. The rearrangement joins TRBV4-2 to TRBJ1-5; the D is unclear. The V end lost 1 base, the J end lost 0 bases, and 10 bases lay between the germline ends. CDR1 is LGHNA, CDR2 YNFKEQ, per germline. There are 16 residues in the CDR3. DNA for the CDR3: TGTGCCAGCAGCCAAGGGGCCGATTATAGCAATCAGCCCCAGCATTTT. Translated: CASSQGADYSNQPQHF.

A few counts support this clone. This rearrangement joins TRBV2 to TRBJ2-2, with D unresolved. This CDR3 is built from 13 residues. Germline V CDR1 and CDR2: SNHLY, FYNNEI. Trimming took 5 bases from V and 7 from J, leaving 11 bases between them. CDR3 sequence: CASSFRSRGELFF. In DNA, the CDR3 is TGTGCCAGCAGTTTCCGGTCTCGCGGGGAGCTGTTTTTT.

This sequence joins TRBV27 and TRBJ1-5; 8 bases fit TRBD1. CDR3 length equals 15 residues. The V gene end was trimmed by 4 bases and the J gene end by 6 bases; junction bases not matched to a gene: 8. CDR1 MNHEY and CDR2 SMNVEV come from the germline V gene (reference sequence). DNA for the CDR3: TGTGCCAGCAGTTCTCGGGCAGGGGGCGGTCAGCCCCAGCATTTT. Protein sequence: CASSSRAGGGQPQHF.

The table lists this clone with a few counts. The chain joins TRBV30 to TRBJ2-1, with TRBD1 matching 7 bases. With V trimmed by 2 bases and J by 4 bases, 11 bases remained unmatched. The length of the CDR3 is 16 residues. CDR1 is GTSNPN, CDR2 SVGIG, per germline (reference sequence). The CDR3: CAWSPPQGNAYNEQFF. CDR3 nucleotide sequence: TGTGCCTGGAGTCCTCCACAGGGGAATGCTTACAATGAGCAGTTCTTC.

V is TRBV5-1 and J is TRBJ2-2; TRBD2 agrees at 12 bases. This CDR3 is 15 amino acids long. V trimming: 4 bases; J trimming: 6 bases; junction bases outside the gene matches: 4. Per germline, CDR1 SGHRS and CDR2 YFSETQ. The CDR3 sequence: CASSVTSGSSGELFF. Here the CDR3 DNA reads TGCGCCAGCAGCGTGACTAGCGGGAGTTCCGGGGAGCTGTTTTTT. Full variable domain (rest looked up from reference TRBV5-1 and TRBJ2-2): KAGVTQTPRYLIKTRGQQVTLSCSPISGHRSVSWYQQTPGQGLQFLFEYFSETQRNKGNFPGRFSGRQFSNSRSEMNVSTLELGDSALYLCASSVTSGSSGELFFGEGSRLTVL.

As concerns this clone: Additional DNA sequences in this sample encode the identical CDR3. In DNA form, the CDR3 reads TGTGCCAGTAGTATAGGGCGCACCGGGGAGCTGTTTTTT. It specifies CASSIGRTGELFF. The chain couples TRBV19 to TRBJ2-2; no reliable D call. The CDR3 is made up of 13 amino acids. Germline loops: CDR1 LNHDA, CDR2 SQIVND (reference sequence). V was trimmed by 1 base and J by 4 bases, leaving 4 bases between them.

The chain is built from TRBV2 and TRBJ2-1; 7 positions match TRBD1. J lost 6 bases, V lost 7 bases, and 12 bases had no gene match. Germline V gene lookup returns CDR1 SNHLY and CDR2 FYNNEI. The CDR3 length is 15 residues. As DNA, the CDR3 is TGTGCCAGCACCATTAACGGGACAGTGTTCAATGAGCAGTTCTTC. Amino acids: CASTINGTVFNEQFF.

This sequence joins TRBV15 and TRBJ2-7; no reliable D call. Germline assignment: CDR1 LNHNV and CDR2 YYDKDF (reference sequence). Trimming removed 0 bases from V and 3 bases from J, with 9 bases in between. The CDR3 has 14 residues. Here the CDR3 reads CATSRDNLNYEQYF. CDR3 coding DNA: TGTGCCACCAGCAGAGATAACCTAAACTACGAGCAGTACTTC.

This clone showed up just a few times. The chain has TRBV10-1 and TRBJ2-5; D is ambiguous. The V and J ends lost 3 bases and 3 bases respectively, with 8 bases between them. CDR3 length: 13 residues. Germline V CDR1 and CDR2: WNHNN, SYGVQD (reference sequence). In nucleotides, the CDR3 is TGCGCCAGCAGTGAAACAAGAAAAGAGACCCAGTACTTC. Translated, it gives CASSETRKETQYF.